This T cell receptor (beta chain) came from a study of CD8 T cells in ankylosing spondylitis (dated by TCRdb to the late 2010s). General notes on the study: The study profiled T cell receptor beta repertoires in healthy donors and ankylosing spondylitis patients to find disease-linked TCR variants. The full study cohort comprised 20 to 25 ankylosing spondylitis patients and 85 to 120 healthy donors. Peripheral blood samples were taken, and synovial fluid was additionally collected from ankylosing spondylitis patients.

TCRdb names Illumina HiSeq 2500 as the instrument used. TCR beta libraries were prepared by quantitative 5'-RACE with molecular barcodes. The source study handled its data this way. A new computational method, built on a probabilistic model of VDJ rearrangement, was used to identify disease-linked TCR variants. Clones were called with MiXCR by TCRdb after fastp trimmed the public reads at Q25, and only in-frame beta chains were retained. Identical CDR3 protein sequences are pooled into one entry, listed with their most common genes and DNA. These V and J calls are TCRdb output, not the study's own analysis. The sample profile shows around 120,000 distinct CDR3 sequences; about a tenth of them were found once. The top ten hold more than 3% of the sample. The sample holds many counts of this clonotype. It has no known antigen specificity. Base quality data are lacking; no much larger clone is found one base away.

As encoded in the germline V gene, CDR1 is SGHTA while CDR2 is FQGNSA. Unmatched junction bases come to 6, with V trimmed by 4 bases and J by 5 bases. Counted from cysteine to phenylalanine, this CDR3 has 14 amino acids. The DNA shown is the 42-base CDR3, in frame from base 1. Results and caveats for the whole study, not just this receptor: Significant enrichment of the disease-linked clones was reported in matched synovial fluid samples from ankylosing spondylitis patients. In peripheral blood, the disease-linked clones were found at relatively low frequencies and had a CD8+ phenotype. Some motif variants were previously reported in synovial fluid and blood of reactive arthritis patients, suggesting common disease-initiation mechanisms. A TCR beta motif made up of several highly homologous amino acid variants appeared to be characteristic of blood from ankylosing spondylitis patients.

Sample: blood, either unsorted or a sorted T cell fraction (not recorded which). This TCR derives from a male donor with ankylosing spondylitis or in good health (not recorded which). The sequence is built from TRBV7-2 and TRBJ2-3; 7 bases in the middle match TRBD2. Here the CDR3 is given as CASSSRDYRDTQYF. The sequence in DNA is TGTGCCAGCAGCTCCCGGGACTACCGAGATACGCAGTATTTT.